This TCR beta chain was captured by sequencing in a study of blood T cell repertoires in COVID-19. Trimming left V 3 bases short and J 5 bases short, with 13 bases between. There are 15 residues in the CDR3. Germline V CDR1 and CDR2: LGHDT, YNNKEL (reference sequence). Per the study methods: Quantification of nucleated cells was approximated via reference gene primer amplification. Assay: immunoSEQ multiplex PCR; the TCRdb copy retains only in-frame clones and omits some. That table supplies the V and J calls and clone size; D and trimming were determined from the DNA. The table shows about 80,000 clones, with around 78% occurring only once.

Material: peripheral blood. The rearrangement uses TRBV3-1 (or the pseudogene TRBV3-2) and TRBJ2-2; D possibly corresponds to TRBD2 (6 bases). This TCR was recovered from a human donor in a cohort sampled during active COVID-19. The CDR3 spells CASSQGRTMTGELFF. For the CDR3, the DNA is TGTGCCAGCAGCCAGGGAAGGACTATGACCGGGGAGCTGTTTTTT.